This T cell receptor (beta chain) was recovered during a study of blood T cell repertoires in COVID-19. Overall study: PBMCs, B-cell-depleted T cells, or T cells were the source of the cDNA or gDNA that made up the material.

Generated by immunoSEQ multiplex PCR, the TCRdb table keeps only in-frame clones and is missing some. Seen here are approximately 180,000 clones, roughly 87% observed once, and the top ten hold more than 1.5%. CDR1 and CDR2 (germline): SGHTA, FQGNSA. The ends lost 1 base at V and 5 bases at J; junction bases unmatched: 7. The CDR3 runs 15 residues. This clonotype was obtained from a woman aged 45-60 years with acute or convalescent COVID-19. This chain uses TRBV7-2 with TRBJ2-7; the match to TRBD1 covers 8 bases. The sample comprised peripheral blood. CDR3: CASSLETGVWNEQYF. The CDR3 DNA sequence: TGTGCCAGCAGCTTAGAGACAGGGGTTTGGAACGAGCAGTACTTC.